These T cell receptor beta chains were read from a single sample in a study of blood T cell repertoires in COVID-19. Generated by immunoSEQ multiplex PCR, the TCRdb table keeps only in-frame clones and is missing some. The sample holds hundreds of thousands of clones, around 88% seen once. Sequencing input: PBMCs or T cells enriched from blood (not recorded which). These receptors were collected from a woman aged 50 to 60 who had recovered from COVID-19. Both conserved end residues are part of each CDR3. The D gene is left open where the match is weak. The size field is filled for only some rows; it gives once, few, many or a size class.

J gene,V gene,clone size,D gene,CDR3 DNA,CDR3 protein
TRBJ1-5,TRBV14,few,.,TGTGCCAGCAGCCAAGACAGAGGACAGCCCCAGCATTTT,CASSQDRGQPQHF
TRBJ2-7,TRBV6-2/TRBV6-3,.,.,TGTGCCAGCAGTTACTCAGGAACGGGAGTTTACAAGCACGAGCAGTACTTC,CASSYSGTGVYKHEQYF
TRBJ2-3,TRBV18,.,TRBD1,TGTGCCAGCTCGGGGGACAGCCACCGCACAGATACGCAGTATTTT,CASSGDSHRTDTQYF
TRBJ2-1,TRBV2,.,TRBD2,TGTGCCAGCAGTCCCAGCGGGAGTGGATACAATGAGCAGTTCTTC,CASSPSGSGYNEQFF
TRBJ2-7,TRBV6-2/TRBV6-3,.,.,TGTGCCAGCAGCGCCGGGACTTGGGACCACGAGCAGTACTTC,CASSAGTWDHEQYF
TRBJ1-4,TRBV25-1,few,.,TGTGCCAGCAGTGAATTCACAACCAGGGGATATAATGAAAAACTGTTTTTT,CASSEFTTRGYNEKLFF
TRBJ2-2,TRBV5-1,.,.,TGCGCCAGCAGCTTGGGATGGGGGGACGTAAACACCGGGGAGCTGTTTTTT,CASSLGWGDVNTGELFF
TRBJ2-7,TRBV18,.,.,TGTGCCAGCTCATGGGCCGGCTACGAGCAGTACTTC,CASSWAGYEQYF
TRBJ2-1,TRBV18,.,.,TGTGCCAGCTCCCCCCCGGCGGGGGCGGGTGAGCAGTTCTTC,CASSPPAGAGEQFF
TRBJ2-3,TRBV10-2,.,.,TGCGCCAGCAATCTTGAGTGGGGGGCAGATACGCAGTATTTT,CASNLEWGADTQYF
TRBJ2-1,TRBV19,.,TRBD2,TGTGCCAGTAGTAAGGGGACTAGCGGGAGGGCCAGGGCCGGTGAGCAGTTCTTC,CASSKGTSGRARAGEQFF
TRBJ2-1,TRBV7-9,.,TRBD1,TGTGCCGGAGGACAGGGGGCGGATGAGCAGTTCTTC,CAGGQGADEQFF
TRBJ1-1,TRBV6-5,.,.,TGTGCCAGCAGTCGGGGACTTCTCACTGAAGCTTTCTTT,CASSRGLLTEAFF
TRBJ2-7,TRBV5-6,.,TRBD2,TGTGCCAGCAGCTTCGGACTAGCGGCCTACGAGCAGTACTTC,CASSFGLAAYEQYF